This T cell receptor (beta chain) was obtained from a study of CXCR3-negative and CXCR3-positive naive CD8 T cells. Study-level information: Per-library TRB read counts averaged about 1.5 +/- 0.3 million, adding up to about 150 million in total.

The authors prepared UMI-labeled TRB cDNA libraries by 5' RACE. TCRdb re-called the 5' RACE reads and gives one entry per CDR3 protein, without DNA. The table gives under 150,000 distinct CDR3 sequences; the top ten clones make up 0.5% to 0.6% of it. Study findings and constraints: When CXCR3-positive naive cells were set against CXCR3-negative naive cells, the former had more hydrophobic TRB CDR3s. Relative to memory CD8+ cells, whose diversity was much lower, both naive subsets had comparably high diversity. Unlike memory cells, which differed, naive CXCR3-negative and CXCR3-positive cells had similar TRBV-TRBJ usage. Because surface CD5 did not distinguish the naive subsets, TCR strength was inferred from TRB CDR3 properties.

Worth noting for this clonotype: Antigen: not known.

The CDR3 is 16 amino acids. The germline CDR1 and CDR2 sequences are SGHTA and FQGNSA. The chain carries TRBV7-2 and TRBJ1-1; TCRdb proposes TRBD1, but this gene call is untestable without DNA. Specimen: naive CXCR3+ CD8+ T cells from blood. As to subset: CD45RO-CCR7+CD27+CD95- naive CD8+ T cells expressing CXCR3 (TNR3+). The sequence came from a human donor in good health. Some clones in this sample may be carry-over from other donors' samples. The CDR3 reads CASSSWTGGWDTEAFF.